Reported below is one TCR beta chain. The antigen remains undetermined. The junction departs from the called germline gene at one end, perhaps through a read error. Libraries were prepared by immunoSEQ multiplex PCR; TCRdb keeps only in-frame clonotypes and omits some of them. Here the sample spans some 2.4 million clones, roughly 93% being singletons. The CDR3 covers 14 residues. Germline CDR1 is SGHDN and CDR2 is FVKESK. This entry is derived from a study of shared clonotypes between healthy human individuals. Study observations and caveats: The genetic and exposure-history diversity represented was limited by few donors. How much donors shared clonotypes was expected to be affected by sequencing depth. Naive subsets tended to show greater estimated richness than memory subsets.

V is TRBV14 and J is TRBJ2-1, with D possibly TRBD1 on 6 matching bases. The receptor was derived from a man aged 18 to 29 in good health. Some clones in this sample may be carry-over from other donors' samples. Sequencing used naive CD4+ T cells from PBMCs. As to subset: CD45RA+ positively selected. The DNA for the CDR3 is TGTGCCAGCAGCCAGGTCAGGGGATGGGGAACAGGAGTCTTC. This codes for CASSQVRGWGTGVF.